Below, 25 T cell receptor beta chains from the same sample are listed, as sequenced in a study of blood T cell repertoires in COVID-19 (dated by TCRdb to about 2020). Libraries were constructed by the immunoSEQ multiplex PCR assay. TCRdb carries this immuneACCESS record with in-frame sequences only. Its versions omit some clonotypes, under half of them owing to an unresolved V gene in the studies checked, with the rest unexplained. The sample contains 130,000 to 150,000 clones, about four fifths of them found a single time. The ten most abundant clones make up over 8% of the sample. The sample comprised peripheral blood. The receptors shown here come from a human donor in a cohort sampled during active COVID-19.

This chain connects TRBV7-9 to TRBJ2-7, with 7 bases matching TRBD2. This CDR3 contains 15 residues. V lost 4 bases to trimming and J lost 2 bases; unmatched junction nucleotides: 8. Germline values: CDR1 SEHNR, CDR2 FQNEAQ (reference sequence). CDR3 DNA sequence: TGTGCCAGCAGCTCCATTCGGGGGGAGACCTACGAGCAGTACTTC. Translation gives CASSSIRGETYEQYF.

The V and J genes are TRBV7-9 and TRBJ2-5; D is undetermined. Germline V CDR1 and CDR2: SEHNR, FQNEAQ (reference sequence). CDR3 size: 14 residues. V was pared by 1 base and J by 4 bases, with 10 bases between. DNA of the CDR3: TGTGCCAGCAGCTTAGATGTGTCCCGAGAGACCCAGTACTTC. Protein product: CASSLDVSRETQYF. The complete variable domain, with remaining parts taken from reference TRBV7-9 and TRBJ2-5, reads DTGVSQNPRHKITKRGQNVTFRCDPISEHNRLYWYRQTLGQGPEFLTYFQNEAQLEKSRLLSDRFSAERPKGSFSTLEIQRTEQGDSAMYLCASSLDVSRETQYFGPGTRLLVL.

The rearrangement links TRBV13 to TRBJ1-5, with a possible D match to TRBD1 (5 bases). CDR3 length equals 15 residues. Germline V gene data show CDR1 as PRHDT and CDR2 as FYEKMQ (reference sequence). Trimming left V 3 bases short and J 3 bases short, with 12 bases between. As DNA, the CDR3 is TGTGCCAGCAGCTTTGGGCAGGGCGTCAATCAGCCCCAGCATTTT. Translation gives CASSFGQGVNQPQHF.

The genes are TRBV7-8 and TRBJ2-7; TRBD2 is a possible D gene (5 bases). V was clipped by 3 bases and J by 3 bases, with 9 bases between them. The CDR3 has 13 amino acids. CDR1 and CDR2 (germline): SGHVS, FQNEAQ. The CDR3 DNA reads as TGTGCCAGCAGCTTTAGCGCAGGCTACGAGCAGTACTTC. This encodes CASSFSAGYEQYF.

The chain has TRBV29-1 and TRBJ1-2; possible D gene TRBD1, 5 bases. Germline lookup yields CDR1 SQVTM and CDR2 ANQGSEA. The CDR3 runs 17 residues. The V end was cut by 3 bases, the J end by 0 bases, with 20 bases between. CDR3: CSVDRAKGLLANYGYTF. The CDR3 DNA sequence: TGCAGCGTTGACAGGGCGAAGGGGTTGTTAGCTAACTATGGCTACACCTTC.

The chain has TRBV9 and TRBJ2-3; 9 bases are shared with TRBD1. After removal of 0 bases from V and 5 bases from J, the junction contained 4 bases not matched to a gene. The CDR3 is 15 residues long. Germline V CDR1 and CDR2: SGDLS, YYNGEE. In DNA, the CDR3 is TGTGCCAGCAGCGTAGGGACAGGGGACGTAGATACGCAGTATTTT. As protein: CASSVGTGDVDTQYF.

The V call is TRBV5-4, the J call TRBJ2-5; D perhaps matches TRBD2 (6 bases). Germline V gene lookup returns CDR1 SGHNT and CDR2 YYREEE (reference sequence). The CDR3 extends over 14 amino acids. Deletions cut 2 bases from V and 3 bases from J, with 11 bases between. This chain's CDR3 is CASSFRSGEETQYF. The CDR3 coding sequence is TGTGCCAGCAGCTTTCGTAGCGGAGAAGAGACCCAGTACTTC.

The chain couples TRBV28 to TRBJ1-5; the match to TRBD1 covers 7 bases. V lost 3 bases, J lost 4 bases, and 6 bases stayed unmatched. The CDR3 covers 15 residues. From germline, CDR1 is MDHEN and CDR2 SYDVKM. As DNA, the CDR3 is TGTGCCAGCAGTTTCCCCGACAGGGCTAATCAGCCCCAGCATTTT. Its protein is CASSFPDRANQPQHF.

The J gene is TRBJ2-7, the V gene TRBV6-2 or TRBV6-3; tentatively, D is TRBD1 (6 bases). The CDR3 has 15 residues. Germline V lookup: CDR1 MNHEY, CDR2 SVGEGT. Trimming shortened V by 5 bases and J by 2 bases, and 16 bases separated the two germline ends. The CDR3 sequence is CASSPIRQEAYEQYF. CDR3 sequence (DNA): TGTGCCAGCAGTCCAATCCGACAGGAAGCCTACGAGCAGTACTTC.

This clone has only a few counts. The chain couples TRBV7-9 to TRBJ2-1; 10 bases line up with TRBD2. Germline V gene lookup returns CDR1 SEHNR and CDR2 FQNEAQ (reference sequence). J lost 13 bases, V lost 4 bases, and 4 bases had no gene match. CDR3 size: 12 residues. CDR3 coding DNA: TGTGCCAGCAGCTCCGGACTAGCGGACCAGTTCTTC. Its translation: CASSSGLADQFF.

The chain uses TRBV28 and TRBJ2-7, with 8 bases identical to TRBD1. This CDR3 contains 13 residues. With V trimmed by 5 bases and J by 5 bases, 5 bases remained unmatched. Looked up from germline, CDR1 is MDHEN and CDR2 is SYDVKM. The CDR3 sequence: CASSRYRGNEQYF. In nucleotides, the CDR3 is TGTGCCAGCAGTCGATACAGGGGGAACGAGCAGTACTTC.

The chain recombines TRBV7-2 with TRBJ2-3, with 8 bases identical to TRBD2. CDR3 length equals 16 residues. Losses at the gene ends were 1 base for V and 6 bases for J; bases not matched to a gene: 9. Looked up from germline, CDR1 is SGHTA and CDR2 is FQGNSA. The CDR3 loop reads CASSLGSGKSADTQYF. CDR3 coding DNA: TGTGCCAGCAGCTTAGGTAGCGGGAAGTCGGCGGATACGCAGTATTTT. Supplemented by reference TRBV7-2 and TRBJ2-3, the full variable domain reads GAGVSQSPSNKVTEKGKDVELRCDPISGHTALYWYRQSLGQGLEFLIYFQGNSAPDKSGLPSDRFSAERTGGSVSTLTIQRTQQEDSAVYLCASSLGSGKSADTQYFGPGTRLTVL.

Here the CDR3 reads CASSTAGDIHGYTF. CDR3 DNA sequence: TGTGCCAGTAGTACTGCGGGGGACATTCATGGCTACACCTTC. This sequence joins TRBV19 and TRBJ1-2; tentatively, D is TRBD1 (6 bases). V was trimmed by 4 bases and J by 6 bases, leaving 15 bases between them. Germline CDR1 reads LNHDA; CDR2 reads SQIVND (reference sequence). CDR3 length: 14 residues. The variable domain in full, completed from reference TRBV19 and TRBJ1-2, reads DGGITQSPKYLFRKEGQNVTLSCEQNLNHDAMYWYRQDPGQGLRLIYYSQIVNDFQKGDIAEGYSVSREKKESFPLTVTSAQKNPTAFYLCASSTAGDIHGYTFGSGTRLTVV.

The V gene is TRBV7-2, the J gene TRBJ2-5; 9 bases match TRBD1. V gave up 5 bases and J gave up 2 bases; unmatched junction bases: 6. The germline V gene has CDR1 SGHTA and CDR2 FQGNSA. This CDR3 contains 15 residues. Here the CDR3 reads CASSISGQGQETQYF. CDR3 in DNA: TGTGCCAGCAGCATTTCGGGACAGGGACAAGAGACCCAGTACTTC.

The chain employs TRBV5-5 and TRBJ2-7; TRBD1 matches 11 bases. Germline V gives CDR1 SGHKS, CDR2 YYEKEE (reference sequence). Losses at the gene ends were 3 bases for V and 5 bases for J; bases not matched to a gene: 7. The CDR3 has 15 amino acids. The CDR3 spells CASSYNGDRGNEQYF. CDR3 nucleotides: TGTGCCAGCAGCTACAACGGGGACAGGGGGAACGAGCAGTACTTC.

This clone was seen more than once but under ten times. This sequence joins TRBV4-1 and TRBJ2-3; possible D gene TRBD2, 5 bases. V lost 4 bases to trimming and J lost 5 bases, with 7 bases between them. Germline V gene lookup returns CDR1 MGHRA and CDR2 YSYEKL. The length of the CDR3 is 12 residues. The CDR3 loop is CASSPRGDTQYF. CDR3 nucleotides: TGCGCCAGCAGCCCACGGGGAGATACGCAGTATTTT.

The J gene is TRBJ1-4, the V gene TRBV28; 10 bases are shared with TRBD1. The CDR3 length is 15 residues. The germline V gene has CDR1 MDHEN and CDR2 SYDVKM. V lost 6 bases and J lost 5; bases outside the gene matches: 6. For the CDR3, the DNA is TGTGCCAGCAGCCGACAGGGGGCTGAAAATGAAAAACTGTTTTTT. It translates to CASSRQGAENEKLFF.

The chain uses TRBV4-2 and TRBJ1-5, with 7 bases lining up with TRBD1. This CDR3 has 15 amino acids. V shed 1 base and J 5 bases; nucleotides not matched to a gene: 5. Germline CDR1 reads LGHNA; CDR2 reads YNFKEQ. DNA of the CDR3: TGTGCCAGCAGCCAAGCAGGGGACAGATATCAGCCCCAGCATTTT. This gives the protein CASSQAGDRYQPQHF.

This clone was counted only a few times. The chain recombines TRBV7-9 with TRBJ1-5, with 7 bases that match TRBD1. CDR1 SEHNR and CDR2 FQNEAQ come from the germline V gene (reference sequence). The CDR3 is made up of 15 amino acids. V was pared by 1 base and J by 1 base, with 1 base of the junction left unmatched. The CDR3, as DNA: TGTGCCAGCAGCTTAGGGACAGGCAGCAATCAGCCCCAGCATTTT. Translation gives CASSLGTGSNQPQHF.

This clone was counted a few times. V and J are TRBV19 and TRBJ1-2; D uncertain. CDR1 and CDR2 (germline): LNHDA, SQIVND (reference sequence). The CDR3 runs 15 residues. Trimming pared 9 bases from V and 7 bases from J, leaving 24 bases between. The CDR3: CASNPGEGPAAGYTF. CDR3 nucleotides: TGTGCCAGCAACCCAGGCGAGGGCCCCGCGGCTGGCTACACCTTC.

The V call is TRBV5-1, the J call TRBJ2-1, with 10 bases identical to TRBD1. V trimming: 7 bases; J trimming: 0 bases; junction bases outside the gene matches: 4. This CDR3 contains 15 residues. CDR1 is SGHRS, CDR2 YFSETQ, per germline. The CDR3 DNA sequence: TGCGCCAGCGGCGGACAGGGGGGCTCCTACAATGAGCAGTTCTTC. The encoded protein is CASGGQGGSYNEQFF.

This chain links TRBV19 with TRBJ2-1, with 7 bases that match TRBD1. The junction had 15 bases not matched to a gene; V was cut back by 4 bases and J by 3 bases. The length of the CDR3 is 18 residues. The germline CDR1 and CDR2 sequences are LNHDA and SQIVND (reference sequence). DNA for the CDR3: TGTGCCAGTAGTACTAGACAGGGTTCGGGGAAGTACTACAATGAGCAGTTCTTC. Translation gives CASSTRQGSGKYYNEQFF.

This clone has only one observation. The rearrangement uses TRBV6-5 and TRBJ2-7; D is perhaps TRBD1 (5 bases). The CDR3 is 12 residues long. Germline values: CDR1 MNHEY, CDR2 SVGAGI. The V gene lost 4 bases and the J gene lost 7 bases, with 11 bases spanning the gap. The CDR3 spells CASSLTGREQYF. In DNA, the CDR3 is TGTGCCAGCAGTTTAACAGGTCGGGAGCAGTACTTC.

The rearrangement uses TRBV11-2 and TRBJ2-3, with a possible D match to TRBD2 (6 bases). Trimming left V 8 bases short and J 1 base short, with 13 bases between. Germline CDR1 is SGHAT and CDR2 is FQNNGV. This CDR3 region has 14 residues. CDR3 sequence: CASSGRSGTDTQYF. As DNA, the CDR3 is TGTGCCAGCTCCGGGAGAAGCGGCACAGATACGCAGTATTTT.

This chain joins TRBV7-2 and TRBJ2-1; maybe TRBD1 (6 bases). This CDR3 spans 14 amino acids. Trimming cost V 3 bases and J 9 bases, with 15 bases left between them. Germline V gene sequence: CDR1 SGHTA, CDR2 FQGNSA. Written as DNA, the CDR3 is TGTGCCAGCAGCTTGTCCACCTTACAGGGTGAGCAGTTCTTC. It yields the protein CASSLSTLQGEQFF.